The 5 T cell receptor beta chains given below trace back to one sample, sequenced in a study of T cell repertoires in cytomegalovirus infection. TCRdb redid the calling of the reads with MiXCR, one entry per CDR3 protein. The sample lists 900,000 to 950,000 distinct CDR3 sequences; roughly 30% were seen once. Antigen specificity for these receptors is unknown. This specimen consisted of cultured CD8+ T cells from PBMCs, obtained from culture after CMV antigen stimulation. These receptors all stem from a human donor in good health (CMV status not recorded). Some clones in this sample may be carry-over from other donors' samples.

This clonotype was seen repeatedly, ten times or more. V usage is TRBV7-8 and J usage is TRBJ1-1, with TRBD1 matching 7 bases. CDR1 SGHVS and CDR2 FQNEAQ come from the germline V gene. V shed 2 bases, J shed 2 bases, and the junction held 5 bases outside the gene matches. This CDR3 region has 15 residues. This chain's CDR3 is CASSLPGTENTEAFF. DNA for the CDR3: TGTGCCAGCAGCTTACCCGGGACAGAAAACACTGAAGCTTTCTTT.

The V gene is TRBV6-6, the J gene TRBJ1-3, with D unresolved. CDR3 size: 15 residues. Trimming removed 11 bases from V and 0 bases from J, with 17 bases in between. CDR1 and CDR2 from the germline V gene are MNHNY and SVGAGI (reference sequence). The CDR3 loop reads CAVQGRLSSGNTIYF. The CDR3 DNA is TGTGCCGTCCAAGGACGCCTGAGCTCTGGAAACACCATATATTTT.

The CDR3 DNA reads TGTGCCAGCAGCATACGACAGGCTGCCGGAGGCTACACCTTC. Translating it yields CASSIRQAAGGYTF. J is TRBJ1-2 and V is TRBV7-4; weak D call: TRBD1 (6 bases). V lost 5 bases, J lost 8 bases, and 18 bases lay in between. The CDR3 is 14 amino acids. Germline lookup yields CDR1 SGHVT and CDR2 SQSDAQ.

The V gene is TRBV4-1, the J gene TRBJ1-1; 8 nucleotides agree with TRBD1. J gave up 0 bases and V 3 bases, and 12 bases lay outside the gene matches. Germline assignment: CDR1 MGHRA and CDR2 YSYEKL. The CDR3 consists of 18 residues. The CDR3 DNA reads TGCGCCAGCAGCCAGACCATCCTCAGGGGGCGAATGAACACTGAAGCTTTCTTT. Residues: CASSQTILRGRMNTEAFF.

The sample holds a few counts of this clonotype. J is TRBJ1-1 and V is TRBV19; a possible D gene is TRBD1 (6 bases). The CDR3 has 13 amino acids. Trimming shortened V by 4 bases and J by 7 bases, and 13 bases separated the two germline ends. Germline CDR1 LNHDA, CDR2 SQIVND (reference sequence). The CDR3 spells CASSTYRDSEAFF. Here the CDR3 DNA reads TGTGCCAGTAGTACCTACAGGGATAGTGAAGCTTTCTTT. The complete variable domain, with remaining parts taken from reference TRBV19 and TRBJ1-1, reads DGGITQSPKYLFRKEGQNVTLSCEQNLNHDAMYWYRQDPGQGLRLIYYSQIVNDFQKGDIAEGYSVSREKKESFPLTVTSAQKNPTAFYLCASSTYRDSEAFFGQGTRLTVV.